The source of this T cell receptor beta chain is a study of blood T cell repertoires in COVID-19. Study-wide context: The United States, Italy and Spain supplied acute and convalescent COVID-19 samples. PBMCs, B-cell-depleted T cells, or T cells were the source of the cDNA or gDNA that made up the material.

Participants were aged about 18 to 90 years, lived in some 23 US areas, and enrolled virtually. Cohorts were based on clinical histories the participants reported. Trimming shortened V by 0 bases and J by 5 bases, and 13 bases separated the two germline ends. The CDR3 runs to 15 residues. Germline values: CDR1 ENHRY, CDR2 SYGVKD. The table came from immunoSEQ multiplex PCR; TCRdb's copy has only in-frame clones and leaves some out. This table holds about 210,000 clones, approximately 80% found once. The specimen sequenced was PBMCs or T cells enriched from blood (not recorded which). The rearrangement joins TRBV10-3 to TRBJ2-5; D gene unclear. This clonotype was sampled from a young man with acute COVID-19. CDR3: CAISESVGRGETQYF. The CDR3 DNA is TGTGCCATCAGTGAGTCAGTGGGCCGTGGGGAGACCCAGTACTTC.